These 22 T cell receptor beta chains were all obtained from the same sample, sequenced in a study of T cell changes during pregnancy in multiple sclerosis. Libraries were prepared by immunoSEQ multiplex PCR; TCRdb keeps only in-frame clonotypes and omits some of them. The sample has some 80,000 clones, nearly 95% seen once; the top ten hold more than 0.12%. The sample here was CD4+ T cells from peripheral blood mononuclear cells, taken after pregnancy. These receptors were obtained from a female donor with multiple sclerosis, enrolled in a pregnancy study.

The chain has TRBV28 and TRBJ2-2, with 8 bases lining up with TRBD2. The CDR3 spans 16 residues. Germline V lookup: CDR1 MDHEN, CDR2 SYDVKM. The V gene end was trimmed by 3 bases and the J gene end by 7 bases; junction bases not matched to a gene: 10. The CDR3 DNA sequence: TGTGCCAGCAGTTTTGGCGGGAGGTTGATAGGCGGGGAGCTGTTTTTT. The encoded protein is CASSFGGRLIGGELFF.

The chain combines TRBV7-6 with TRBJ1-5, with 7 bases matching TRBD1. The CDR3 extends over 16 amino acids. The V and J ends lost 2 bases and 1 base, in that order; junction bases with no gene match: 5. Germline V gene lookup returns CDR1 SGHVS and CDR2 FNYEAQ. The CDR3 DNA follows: TGTGCCAGCAGCTTACTCCCGGGACAGAGCAATCAGCCCCAGCATTTT. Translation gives CASSLLPGQSNQPQHF.

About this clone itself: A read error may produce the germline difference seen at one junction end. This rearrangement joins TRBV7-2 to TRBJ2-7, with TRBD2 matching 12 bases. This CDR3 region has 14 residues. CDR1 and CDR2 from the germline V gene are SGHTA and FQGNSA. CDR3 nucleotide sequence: TGTGCCAGCAGCCATCCTCTAGCGGGAGGGCGTGAGCACTTC. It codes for CASSHPLAGGREHF.

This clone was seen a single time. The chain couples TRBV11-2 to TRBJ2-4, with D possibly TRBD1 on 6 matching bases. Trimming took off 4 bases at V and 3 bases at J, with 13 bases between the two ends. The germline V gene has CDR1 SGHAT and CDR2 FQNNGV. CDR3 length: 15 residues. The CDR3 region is CASSSQGGGKNIQYF. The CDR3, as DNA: TGTGCCAGCAGCTCACAGGGTGGGGGCAAAAACATTCAGTACTTC.

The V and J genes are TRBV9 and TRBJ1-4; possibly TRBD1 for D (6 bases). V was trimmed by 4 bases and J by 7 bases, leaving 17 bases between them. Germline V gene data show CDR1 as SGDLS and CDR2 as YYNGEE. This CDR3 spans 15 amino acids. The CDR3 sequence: CASSSFGQGREKLFF. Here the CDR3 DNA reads TGTGCCAGCAGCAGTTTTGGCCAGGGGCGTGAAAAACTGTTTTTT.

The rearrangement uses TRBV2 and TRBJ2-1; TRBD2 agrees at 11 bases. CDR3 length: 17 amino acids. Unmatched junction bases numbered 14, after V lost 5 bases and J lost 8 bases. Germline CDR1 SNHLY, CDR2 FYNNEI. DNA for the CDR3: TGTGCCAGCAGTCCCGGGACTAGCGGCTTTCACATGGATGAGCAGTTCTTC. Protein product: CASSPGTSGFHMDEQFF.

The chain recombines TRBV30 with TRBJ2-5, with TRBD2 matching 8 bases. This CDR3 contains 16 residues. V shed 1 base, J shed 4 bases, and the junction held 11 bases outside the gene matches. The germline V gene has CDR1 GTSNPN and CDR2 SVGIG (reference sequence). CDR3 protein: CAWSGDSGTVRETQYF. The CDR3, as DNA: TGTGCCTGGAGTGGTGATAGCGGGACGGTACGAGAGACCCAGTACTTC.

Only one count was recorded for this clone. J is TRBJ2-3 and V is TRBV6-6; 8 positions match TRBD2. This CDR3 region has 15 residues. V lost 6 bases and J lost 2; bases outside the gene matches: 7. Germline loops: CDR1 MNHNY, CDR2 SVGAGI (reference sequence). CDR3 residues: CASRTSAGYTDTQYF. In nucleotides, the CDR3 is TGTGCCAGCAGGACTAGCGCCGGATACACAGATACGCAGTATTTT.

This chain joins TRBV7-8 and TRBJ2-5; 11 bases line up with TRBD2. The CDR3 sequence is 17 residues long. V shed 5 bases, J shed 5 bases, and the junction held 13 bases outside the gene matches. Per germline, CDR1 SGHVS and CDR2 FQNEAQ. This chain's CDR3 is CASSPRIAGGPGETQYF. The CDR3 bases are TGTGCCAGCAGCCCTCGGATAGCGGGAGGGCCAGGGGAGACCCAGTACTTC. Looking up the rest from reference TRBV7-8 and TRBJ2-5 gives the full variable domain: GAGVSQSPRYKVAKRGQDVALRCDPISGHVSLFWYQQALGQGPEFLTYFQNEAQLDKSGLPSDRFFAERPEGSVSTLKIQRTQQEDSAVYLCASSPRIAGGPGETQYFGPGTRLLVL.

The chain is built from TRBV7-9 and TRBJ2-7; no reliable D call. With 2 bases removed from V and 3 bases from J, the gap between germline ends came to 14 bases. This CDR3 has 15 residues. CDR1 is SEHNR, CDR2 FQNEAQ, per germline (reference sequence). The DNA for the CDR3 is TGTGCCAGCAGCTTAAAGATCTTGGGCAACTACGAGCAGTACTTC. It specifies CASSLKILGNYEQYF.

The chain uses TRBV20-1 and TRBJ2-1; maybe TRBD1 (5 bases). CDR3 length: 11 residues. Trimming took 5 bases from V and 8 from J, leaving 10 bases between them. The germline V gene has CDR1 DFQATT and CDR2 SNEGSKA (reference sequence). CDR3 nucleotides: TGCAGTGCTTCTGCAGGGCATGAGCAGTTCTTC. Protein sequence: CSASAGHEQFF.

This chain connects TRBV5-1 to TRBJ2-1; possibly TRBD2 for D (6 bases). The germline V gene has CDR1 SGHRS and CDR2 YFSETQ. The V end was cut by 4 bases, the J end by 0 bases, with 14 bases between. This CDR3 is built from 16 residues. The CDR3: CASSPSSDRSYNEQFF. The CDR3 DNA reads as TGCGCCAGCAGCCCTTCTAGCGATCGCTCCTACAATGAGCAGTTCTTC. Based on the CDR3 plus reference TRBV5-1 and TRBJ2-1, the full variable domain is KAGVTQTPRYLIKTRGQQVTLSCSPISGHRSVSWYQQTPGQGLQFLFEYFSETQRNKGNFPGRFSGRQFSNSRSEMNVSTLELGDSALYLCASSPSSDRSYNEQFFGPGTRLTVL.

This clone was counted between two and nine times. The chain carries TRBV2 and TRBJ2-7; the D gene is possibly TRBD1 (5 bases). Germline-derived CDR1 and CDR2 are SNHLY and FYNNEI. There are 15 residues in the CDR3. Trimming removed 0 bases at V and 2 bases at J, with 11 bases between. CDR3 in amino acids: CASSEALTEPYEQYF. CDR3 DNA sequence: TGTGCCAGCAGTGAAGCCTTGACAGAACCCTACGAGCAGTACTTC.

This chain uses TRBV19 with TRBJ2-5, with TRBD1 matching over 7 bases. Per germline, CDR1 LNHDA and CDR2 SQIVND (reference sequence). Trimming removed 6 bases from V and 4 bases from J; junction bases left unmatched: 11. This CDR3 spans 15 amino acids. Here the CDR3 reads CASSRGYRDRETQYF. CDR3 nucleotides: TGTGCCAGTAGCCGAGGGTACCGGGACAGAGAGACCCAGTACTTC.

CDR3 bases: TGTGCCAGCAGCTCCTTAAGGGGGACAGGGGTTCACGAGCAGTACTTC. It translates to CASSSLRGTGVHEQYF. This chain uses TRBV11-2 with TRBJ2-7, with TRBD1 matching 10 bases. Germline V lookup: CDR1 SGHAT, CDR2 FQNNGV. V trimming: 4 bases; J trimming: 5 bases; junction bases outside the gene matches: 11. The CDR3 length is 16 residues.

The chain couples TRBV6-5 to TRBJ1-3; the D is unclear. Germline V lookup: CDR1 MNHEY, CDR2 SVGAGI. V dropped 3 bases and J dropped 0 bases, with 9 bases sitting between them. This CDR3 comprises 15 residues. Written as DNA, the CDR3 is TGTGCCAGCAGTTATGAGGGCCGCTCTGGAAACACCATATATTTT. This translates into CASSYEGRSGNTIYF.

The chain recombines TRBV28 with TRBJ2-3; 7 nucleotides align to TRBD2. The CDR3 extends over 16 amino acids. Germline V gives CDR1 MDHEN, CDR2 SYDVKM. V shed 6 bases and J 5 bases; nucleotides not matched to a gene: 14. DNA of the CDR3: TGTGCCAGCAGCACCTACTACGCGGGAGTCAGAGATACGCAGTATTTT. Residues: CASSTYYAGVRDTQYF. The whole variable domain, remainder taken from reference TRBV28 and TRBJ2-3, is DVKVTQSSRYLVKRTGEKVFLECVQDMDHENMFWYRQDPGLGLRLIYFSYDVKMKEKGDIPEGYSVSREKKERFSLILESASTNQTSMYLCASSTYYAGVRDTQYFGPGTRLTVL.

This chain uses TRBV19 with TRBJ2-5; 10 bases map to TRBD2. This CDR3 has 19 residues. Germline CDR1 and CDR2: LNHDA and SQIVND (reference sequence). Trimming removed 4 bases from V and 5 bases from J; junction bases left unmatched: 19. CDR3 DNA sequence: TGTGCCAGTAGTACGGCCGTTGGGGGTCTAGCGGGAGTGGGGGAGACCCAGTACTTC. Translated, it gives CASSTAVGGLAGVGETQYF.

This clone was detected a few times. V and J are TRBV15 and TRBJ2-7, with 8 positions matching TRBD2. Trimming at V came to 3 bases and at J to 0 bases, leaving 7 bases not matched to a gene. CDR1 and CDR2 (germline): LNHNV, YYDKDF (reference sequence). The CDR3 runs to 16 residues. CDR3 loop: CATSSPGLASSYEQYF. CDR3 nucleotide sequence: TGTGCCACCAGCAGTCCTGGACTAGCCAGCTCCTACGAGCAGTACTTC.

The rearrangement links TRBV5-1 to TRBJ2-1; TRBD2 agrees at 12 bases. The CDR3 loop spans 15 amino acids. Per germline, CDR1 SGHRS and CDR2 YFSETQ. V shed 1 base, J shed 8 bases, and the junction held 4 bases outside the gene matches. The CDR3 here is CASSLTSGRNHEQFF. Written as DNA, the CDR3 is TGCGCCAGCAGCTTGACTAGCGGGAGGAACCATGAGCAGTTCTTC.

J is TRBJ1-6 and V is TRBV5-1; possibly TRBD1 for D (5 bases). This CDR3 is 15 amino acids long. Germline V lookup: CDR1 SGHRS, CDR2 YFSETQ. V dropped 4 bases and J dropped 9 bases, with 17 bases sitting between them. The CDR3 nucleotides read TGCGCCAGCAGCCCCACCGGACGGGGGGGTTCACCCCTCCACTTT. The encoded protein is CASSPTGRGGSPLHF.

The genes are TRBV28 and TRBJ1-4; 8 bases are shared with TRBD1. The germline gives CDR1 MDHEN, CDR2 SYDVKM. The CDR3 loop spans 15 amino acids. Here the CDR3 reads CASGAGGRTNEKLFF. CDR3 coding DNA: TGTGCAAGCGGGGCAGGGGGCAGGACTAATGAAAAACTGTTTTTT.